The 27 T cell receptor beta chains reported below all come from one sample, sequenced in a study of cytotoxic CD8 clonotypes in ibrutinib-treated CLL. Sequencing was performed with immunoSEQ multiplex PCR; in TCRdb, only in-frame clones are kept and a portion is missing. In the table there are around 92,000 clones, 60% to 80% of which are singletons. The specimen was PBMCs, collected after 24 months of ibrutinib treatment. These receptors came from a human donor with chronic lymphocytic leukemia.

This clone was seen a handful of times. This sequence joins TRBV7-8 and TRBJ1-1, with 8 bases matching TRBD1. J was trimmed by 4 bases and V by 5 bases; bases with no gene match: 6. CDR3 length equals 14 residues. Germline-derived CDR1 and CDR2 are SGHVS and FQNEAQ. The CDR3 sequence: CASSLRGPGTEAFF. In DNA form, the CDR3 reads TGTGCCAGCAGCCTCAGGGGGCCCGGCACTGAAGCTTTCTTT.

This chain connects TRBV18 to TRBJ2-2; D gene ambiguous. V lost 0 bases to trimming and J lost 2 bases, with 10 bases between them. Germline V gene lookup returns CDR1 KGHSH and CDR2 LQKENI. The CDR3 is 16 residues long. The CDR3 nucleotides are TGTGCCAGCTCACCACCGGCCGGATTAAACACCGGGGAGCTGTTTTTT. As protein: CASSPPAGLNTGELFF.

The chain is built from TRBV14 and TRBJ2-7; TRBD2 agrees at 10 bases. The CDR3 has 16 amino acids. The germline gives CDR1 SGHDN, CDR2 FVKESK. J gave up 3 bases and V 2 bases, and 7 bases lay outside the gene matches. Here the CDR3 reads CASSQYLAGEVYEQYF. CDR3 bases: TGTGCCAGCAGCCAATATCTAGCGGGAGAGGTCTACGAGCAGTACTTC.

This sequence joins TRBV18 and TRBJ2-7, with D unclear. The CDR3 extends over 13 amino acids. Germline assignment: CDR1 KGHSH and CDR2 LQKENI. V lost 2 bases, J lost 0 bases, and 5 bases lay in between. CDR3 nucleotides: TGTGCCAGCTCACCAGACGGCTCCTACGAGCAGTACTTC. The encoded protein is CASSPDGSYEQYF.

This chain uses TRBV7-6 with TRBJ2-7; D uncertain. Germline loops: CDR1 SGHVS, CDR2 FNYEAQ. There are 15 residues in the CDR3. V gave up 0 bases and J gave up 2 bases, with 11 bases separating them. The CDR3 DNA reads as TGTGCCAGCAGCTTAGCCGGCAGTGGAGCCTACGAGCAGTACTTC. It specifies CASSLAGSGAYEQYF. Using reference TRBV7-6 and TRBJ2-7 for the parts outside the CDR3, the full variable domain is GAGVSQSPRYKVTKRGQDVALRCDPISGHVSLYWYRQALGQGPEFLTYFNYEAQQDKSGLPNDRFSAERPEGSISTLTIQRTEQRDSAMYRCASSLAGSGAYEQYFGPGTRLTVT.

The gene calls are TRBV18 and TRBJ2-5, with 11 positions matching TRBD1. Germline V gene lookup returns CDR1 KGHSH and CDR2 LQKENI. The CDR3 runs to 15 residues. V lost 6 bases and J lost 2; bases outside the gene matches: 5. In DNA form, the CDR3 reads TGTGCCAGCTCGCCGGACAGGGGGCAACAAGAGACCCAGTACTTC. Amino acids: CASSPDRGQQETQYF.

V is TRBV18 and J is TRBJ1-4, with 10 bases lining up with TRBD1. The CDR3 spans 14 residues. From germline, CDR1 is KGHSH and CDR2 LQKENI. V trimming: 5 bases; J trimming: 6 bases; junction bases outside the gene matches: 3. The chain's CDR3 is CASSEGQGHEKLFF. In DNA form, the CDR3 reads TGTGCCAGCTCAGAGGGACAGGGGCATGAAAAACTGTTTTTT.

The rearrangement uses TRBV30 and TRBJ2-5; possibly TRBD1 for D (5 bases). Per the germline V gene, CDR1 is GTSNPN and CDR2 is SVGIG (reference sequence). V lost 0 bases and J lost 1, with 12 bases in between. The CDR3 consists of 15 residues. This chain's CDR3 is CAWSVGAGSQETQYF. As DNA, the CDR3 is TGTGCCTGGAGTGTAGGGGCAGGGTCCCAAGAGACCCAGTACTTC. Complete variable domain (other parts from reference TRBV30 and TRBJ2-5): SQTIHQWPATLVQPVGSPLSLECTVEGTSNPNLYWYRQAAGRGLQLLFYSVGIGQISSEVPQNLSASRPQDRQFILSSKKLLLSDSGFYLCAWSVGAGSQETQYFGPGTRLLVL.

The chain employs TRBV19 and TRBJ2-2; D gene unclear. The CDR3 contains 13 residues. The germline V gene has CDR1 LNHDA and CDR2 SQIVND (reference sequence). CDR3 sequence: CAGRGRDTGELFF. The DNA of the CDR3 is TGTGCAGGGCGAGGACGGGACACCGGGGAGCTGTTTTTT.

This clone was seen only a few times. The chain links TRBV7-3 to TRBJ2-1; 7 bases match TRBD2. The CDR3 has 16 residues. Losses at the gene ends were 5 bases for V and 8 bases for J; bases not matched to a gene: 15. The germline V gene encodes CDR1 SGHTA and CDR2 FQGTGA. CDR3: CASSPTGTTKFDEQFF. For the CDR3, the DNA is TGTGCCAGCAGCCCGACCGGGACTACTAAGTTCGATGAGCAGTTCTTC.

J is TRBJ2-3 and V is TRBV7-9; D is unresolved. V was cut by 4 bases and J by 0 bases, with 11 bases left in between. The CDR3 consists of 15 residues. CDR1 is SEHNR and CDR2 is FQNEAQ in the germline V gene (reference sequence). The CDR3 DNA sequence: TGTGCCAGCAGCTCCGAGGCGGACAGCACAGATACGCAGTATTTT. Amino acid sequence: CASSSEADSTDTQYF.

This clone was detected once. The CDR3 nucleotides are TGTGCCAGCTCACCAATTACAGGAGGTCGGGAGACCCAGTACTTC. It is translated as CASSPITGGRETQYF. The gene calls are TRBV18 and TRBJ2-5; D may be TRBD1 or TRBD2 (5 bases each). The germline gives CDR1 KGHSH, CDR2 LQKENI. The CDR3 runs 15 residues. V was pared by 2 bases and J by 5 bases, with 15 bases between.

J is TRBJ1-3 and V is TRBV25-1; D is unresolved. Germline V lookup: CDR1 MGHDK, CDR2 SYGVNS. There are 17 residues in the CDR3. Trimming stripped 3 bases from V and 0 bases from J, with 15 bases between. The CDR3, as DNA: TGTGCCAGCAGTGACCCCCATGGGGAACCCTCTGGAAACACCATATATTTT. This codes for CASSDPHGEPSGNTIYF.

The chain has TRBV28 and TRBJ1-1, with D possibly being TRBD1 (5 bases). V lost 6 bases to trimming and J lost 3 bases, with 14 bases between them. This CDR3 has 14 residues. Germline V lookup: CDR1 MDHEN, CDR2 SYDVKM. The CDR3 protein is CASSPPGSYTEAFF. The CDR3 nucleotides read TGTGCCAGCAGCCCCCCAGGGTCGTACACTGAAGCTTTCTTT.

The chain is built from TRBV5-1 and TRBJ2-1; D ambiguous. The CDR3 extends over 14 amino acids. Germline V lookup: CDR1 SGHRS, CDR2 YFSETQ. V gave up 0 bases and J gave up 7 bases, with 11 bases separating them. CDR3 bases: TGCGCCAGCAGCTTGGGAGGACGGAAGAATGAGCAGTTCTTC. Amino acids: CASSLGGRKNEQFF.

The chain employs TRBV11-3 and TRBJ2-1; weak D call: TRBD1 (5 bases). V was clipped by 5 bases and J by 0 bases, with 8 bases between them. CDR3 size: 14 residues. Germline values: CDR1 SGHNT, CDR2 YENEEA. The DNA for the CDR3 is TGTGCCAGCAGCAGGGGTGGCTCCTACAATGAGCAGTTCTTC. Translating gives CASSRGGSYNEQFF.

This sequence joins TRBV4-2 and TRBJ2-1; perhaps TRBD2 as D (5 bases). The length of the CDR3 is 15 residues. V was shortened by 1 base and J by 7 bases, with 14 bases between the two germline ends. Looked up from germline, CDR1 is LGHNA and CDR2 is YNFKEQ. CDR3: CASSQGIQLGNEQFF. The CDR3 DNA reads TGTGCCAGCAGCCAAGGCATTCAACTAGGGAATGAGCAGTTCTTC.

V usage is TRBV19 and J usage is TRBJ2-7; D could derive from TRBD1 or TRBD2 (5 bases each). Trimming shortened V by 1 base and J by 6 bases, and 10 bases separated the two germline ends. This CDR3 has 13 amino acids. In germline, CDR1 is LNHDA, CDR2 SQIVND (reference sequence). CDR3 nucleotide sequence: TGTGCCAGTAGTATAGGTCCGGGGCTCGAGCAGTACTTC. Protein sequence: CASSIGPGLEQYF.

The J gene is TRBJ2-5, the V gene TRBV7-3, with D uncertain. Near its end, the DNA agrees better with TRBJ2-7, so the J call may be wrong. Germline loops: CDR1 SGHTA, CDR2 FQGTGA. The CDR3 consists of 14 residues. As DNA, the CDR3 is TGTGCCAGCAGCTTGGGGTTCCCCTCGTACGAGCAGTACTTC. This encodes CASSLGFPSYEQYF.

Notes on this clone: The junction differs from germline at one of its ends, possibly a read error. The rearrangement links TRBV7-7 to TRBJ2-1; 11 nucleotides agree with TRBD2. The CDR3 has 17 amino acids. CDR1 SSHAT and CDR2 FNYEAQ come from the germline V gene (reference sequence). The DNA of the CDR3 is TGTGCTAGCAGCCGTTTTCCACTAGCGGGAGAGGGGAATGAGCAGTTCTTC. This codes for CASSRFPLAGEGNEQFF.

A few counts support this clone. V gene TRBV5-6 combines with J gene TRBJ2-7; either TRBD1 or TRBD2 may supply D (5 bases each). Trimming left V 2 bases short and J 6 bases short, with 15 bases between. This CDR3 spans 14 amino acids. CDR1 and CDR2 (germline): SGHDT, YYEEEE. The CDR3 protein is CASSFFSRDPEQYF. For the CDR3, the DNA is TGTGCCAGCAGCTTTTTTTCCCGGGACCCCGAGCAGTACTTC. Based on the CDR3 plus reference TRBV5-6 and TRBJ2-7, the full variable domain is DAGVTQSPTHLIKTRGQQVTLRCSPKSGHDTVSWYQQALGQGPQFIFQYYEEEERQRGNFPDRFSGHQFPNYSSELNVNALLLGDSALYLCASSFFSRDPEQYFGPGTRLTVT.

This clone has more than one count but fewer than ten. The chain carries TRBV11-1 and TRBJ2-1; 9 bases match TRBD2. Germline trimming cut 0 bases from V and 8 bases from J; bases unmatched to any gene: 14. Per germline, CDR1 SGHAT and CDR2 FQDESV (reference sequence). CDR3 length: 18 amino acids. The CDR3 DNA sequence: TGTGCCAGCAGCTTAGCGTTGTCCATGGCTAGCGGGACCCATGAGCAGTTCTTC. Amino acid sequence: CASSLALSMASGTHEQFF. The complete variable domain, with remaining parts taken from reference TRBV11-1 and TRBJ2-1, reads EAEVAQSPRYKITEKSQAVAFWCDPISGHATLYWYRQILGQGPELLVQFQDESVVDDSQLPKDRFSAERLKGVDSTLKIQPAELGDSAMYLCASSLALSMASGTHEQFFGPGTRLTVL.

The genes are TRBV18 and TRBJ2-1; D might be TRBD2 (5 bases). CDR3 length: 17 amino acids. Trimming pared 2 bases from V and 4 bases from J, leaving 18 bases between. Germline loops: CDR1 KGHSH, CDR2 LQKENI. Written as DNA, the CDR3 is TGTGCCAGCTCACCATCCCAACTAGTCTTAGGGTACAATGAGCAGTTCTTC. It encodes CASSPSQLVLGYNEQFF.

In DNA, the CDR3 is TGTGCCAGCAGTTACAGGGCATCTGGAAACACCATATATTTT. This encodes CASSYRASGNTIYF. The chain is built from TRBV6-6 and TRBJ1-3; D ambiguous. CDR1 and CDR2 (germline): MNHNY, SVGAGI (reference sequence). The germline V and J ends were trimmed by 2 bases and 1 base, with 6 bases remaining between them. The CDR3 length is 14 residues.

The chain carries TRBV27 and TRBJ2-1, with 11 nucleotides matching TRBD2. Germline V gene sequence: CDR1 MNHEY, CDR2 SMNVEV (reference sequence). The V and J ends lost 7 bases and 6 bases, in that order; junction bases with no gene match: 26. CDR3 length: 21 amino acids. CDR3 amino acids: CASTPHPTSGIAEFRINEQFF. The DNA for the CDR3 is TGTGCCAGCACCCCCCACCCGACTAGCGGGATAGCAGAATTCCGGATCAATGAGCAGTTCTTC.

The chain couples TRBV27 to TRBJ1-1; TRBD1 matches 7 bases. V shed 5 bases and J 4 bases; nucleotides not matched to a gene: 4. Per germline, CDR1 MNHEY and CDR2 SMNVEV (reference sequence). The CDR3 totals 13 residues. The DNA for the CDR3 is TGTGCCAGCAGTCCAGGGGGACCCACTGAAGCTTTCTTT. Amino acids: CASSPGGPTEAFF.

The genes are TRBV10-1 and TRBJ2-2; D perhaps matches TRBD1 (5 bases). Germline CDR1 WNHNN, CDR2 SYGVQD (reference sequence). V dropped 5 bases and J dropped 6 bases, with 7 bases sitting between them. The CDR3 runs 12 residues. CDR3 coding DNA: TGCGCCAGCAGTTTGGGGCCCGGGGAGCTGTTTTTT. It codes for CASSLGPGELFF.